This T cell receptor beta chain was recovered during a study of CD8+CD57+ T cells in acquired aplastic anemia. The wider study: Across the sorted CD4+ and CD8+ cells, DNA amounts averaged approximately 3.1 ug.

There are a few counts of this clonotype. Sequenced patients had shown CD8+CD57+ cell expansion by flow cytometry. With no exception, the patients had severe acquired aplastic anemia. Germline V gene sequence: CDR1 SGHRS, CDR2 YFSETQ. There are 14 residues in the CDR3. J lost 0 bases, V lost 4 bases, and 2 bases had no gene match. Profiles of TCR beta VDJ and CDR3 were generated from a genomic DNA template. In TCRdb, the reads were re-called with MiXCR into one record per CDR3 protein. The sample contains 180,000 or so distinct CDR3 sequences, around 48% of which appear only once. The sequenced sample consisted of sorted CD4+, CD8+, or CD8+CD57+ T cells (not recorded which) from PBMCs. This rearrangement joins TRBV5-1 to TRBJ2-3; 7 positions agree with TRBD1. The receptor's source is a human donor with aplastic anemia. The CDR3 nucleotides are TGCGCCAGCAGCACAGGGGACAGCACAGATACGCAGTATTTT. This translates into CASSTGDSTDTQYF.